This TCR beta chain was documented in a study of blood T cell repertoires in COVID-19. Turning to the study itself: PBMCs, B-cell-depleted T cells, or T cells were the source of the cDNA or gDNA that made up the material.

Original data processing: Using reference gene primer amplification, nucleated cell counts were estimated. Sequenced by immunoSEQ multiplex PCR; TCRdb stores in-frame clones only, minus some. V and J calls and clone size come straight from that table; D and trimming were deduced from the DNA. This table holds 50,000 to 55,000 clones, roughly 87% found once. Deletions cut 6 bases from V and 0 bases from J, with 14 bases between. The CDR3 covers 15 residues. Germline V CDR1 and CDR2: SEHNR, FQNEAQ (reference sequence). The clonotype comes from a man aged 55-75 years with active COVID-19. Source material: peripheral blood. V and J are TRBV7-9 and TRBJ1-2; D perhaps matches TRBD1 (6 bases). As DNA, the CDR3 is TGTGCCAGCAGTATTAAACAGGGACCTAACTATGGCTACACCTTC. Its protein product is CASSIKQGPNYGYTF.